This TCR beta chain was documented in a study of CD8 T cells in Susac syndrome. This CDR3 contains 14 residues. Germline V lookup: CDR1 GTSNPN, CDR2 SVGIG (reference sequence). V lost 4 bases and J lost 4, with 14 bases in between. RNA, at 0.5 to 1 ug, was reverse transcribed with random hexamers. TCRdb redid the calling of the immunoSEQ multiplex PCR reads with MiXCR, one entry per CDR3 protein. Of about 190,000 distinct CDR3 sequences in the sample, almost 96% were seen once. The chain recombines TRBV30 with TRBJ2-1; D is possibly TRBD1 (5 bases). The sequencing input was CD4+ T cells from PBMCs. The sequence was obtained from a human donor with Susac syndrome. CDR3 DNA: TGTGCCTGGAAAAGGTCAGGGTGGTACAATGAGCAGTTCTTC. Translated: CAWKRSGWYNEQFF.